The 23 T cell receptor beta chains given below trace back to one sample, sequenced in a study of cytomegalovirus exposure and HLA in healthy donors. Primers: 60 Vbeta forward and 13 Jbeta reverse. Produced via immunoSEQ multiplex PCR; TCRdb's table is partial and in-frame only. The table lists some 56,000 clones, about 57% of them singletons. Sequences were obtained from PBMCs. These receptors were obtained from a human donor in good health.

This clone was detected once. This chain's CDR3 is CASTPQGQTGTEAFF. CDR3 in DNA: TGCGCCAGCACGCCACAAGGGCAGACGGGAACTGAAGCTTTCTTT. The chain combines TRBV5-1 with TRBJ1-1, with D unclear. The CDR3 is made up of 15 amino acids. Per the germline V gene, CDR1 is SGHRS and CDR2 is YFSETQ. Trimming cost V 6 bases and J 5 bases, with 20 bases left between them.

The CDR3 loop reads CAGHTSGGAYNEQFF. CDR3 DNA sequence: TGTGCCGGACACACTAGCGGGGGGGCTTACAATGAGCAGTTCTTC. The gene calls are TRBV6-6 and TRBJ2-1; TRBD2 agrees at 13 bases. V trimming: 11 bases; J trimming: 4 bases; junction bases outside the gene matches: 8. There are 15 residues in the CDR3. Germline CDR1 MNHNY, CDR2 SVGAGI (reference sequence).

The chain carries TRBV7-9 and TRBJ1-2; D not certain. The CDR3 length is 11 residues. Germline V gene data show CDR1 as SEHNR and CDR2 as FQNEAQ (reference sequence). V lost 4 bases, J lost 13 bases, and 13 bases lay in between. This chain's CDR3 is CASSSSWICTF. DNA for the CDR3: TGTGCCAGCAGCTCTAGTTGGATTTGCACCTTC.

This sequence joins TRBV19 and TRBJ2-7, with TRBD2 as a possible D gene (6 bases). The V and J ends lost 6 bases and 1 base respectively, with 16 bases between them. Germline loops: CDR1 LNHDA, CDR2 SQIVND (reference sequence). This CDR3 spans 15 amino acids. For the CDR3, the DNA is TGTGCCAGTAGACTTACGGGACTTGGGTCCTACGAGCAGTACTTC. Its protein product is CASRLTGLGSYEQYF. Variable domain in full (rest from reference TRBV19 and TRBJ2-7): DGGITQSPKYLFRKEGQNVTLSCEQNLNHDAMYWYRQDPGQGLRLIYYSQIVNDFQKGDIAEGYSVSREKKESFPLTVTSAQKNPTAFYLCASRLTGLGSYEQYFGPGTRLTVT.

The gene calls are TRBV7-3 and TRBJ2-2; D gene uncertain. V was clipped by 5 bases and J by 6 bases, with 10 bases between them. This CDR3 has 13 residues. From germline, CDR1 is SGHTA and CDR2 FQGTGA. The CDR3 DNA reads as TGTGCCAGCAGCCCCCGGTTTCCCGGGGAGCTGTTTTTT. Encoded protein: CASSPRFPGELFF.

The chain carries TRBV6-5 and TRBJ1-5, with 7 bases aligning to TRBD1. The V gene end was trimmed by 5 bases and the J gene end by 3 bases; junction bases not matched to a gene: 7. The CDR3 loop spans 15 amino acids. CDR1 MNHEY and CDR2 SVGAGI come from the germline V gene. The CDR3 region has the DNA TGTGCCAGCAGTCAGACGACAGGGAACAATCAGCCCCAGCATTTT. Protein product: CASSQTTGNNQPQHF.

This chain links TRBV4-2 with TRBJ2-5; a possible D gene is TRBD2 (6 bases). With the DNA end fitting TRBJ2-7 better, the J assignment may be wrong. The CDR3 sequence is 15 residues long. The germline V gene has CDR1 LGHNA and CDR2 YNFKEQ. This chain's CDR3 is CASSPSRGNYNEQYF. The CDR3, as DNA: TGTGCCAGCAGCCCCTCCCGGGGGAACTACAACGAGCAGTACTTC.

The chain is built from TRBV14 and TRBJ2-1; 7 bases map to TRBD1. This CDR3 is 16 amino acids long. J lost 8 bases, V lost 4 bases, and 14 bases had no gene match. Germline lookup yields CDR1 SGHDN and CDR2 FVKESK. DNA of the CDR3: TGTGCCAGCAGCCGCCTTGGCGGGTACCAGGGGGATGAGCAGTTCTTC. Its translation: CASSRLGGYQGDEQFF. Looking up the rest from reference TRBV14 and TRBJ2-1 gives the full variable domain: EAGVTQFPSHSVIEKGQTVTLRCDPISGHDNLYWYRRVMGKEIKFLLHFVKESKQDESGMPNNRFLAERTGGTYSTLKVQPAELEDSGVYFCASSRLGGYQGDEQFFGPGTRLTVL.

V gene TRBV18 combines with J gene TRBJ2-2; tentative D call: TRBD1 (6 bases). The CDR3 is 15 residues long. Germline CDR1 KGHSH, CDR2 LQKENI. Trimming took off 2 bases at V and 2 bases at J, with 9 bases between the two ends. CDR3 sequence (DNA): TGTGCCAGCTCACCAGGGGGCATCAACACCGGGGAGCTGTTTTTT. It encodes CASSPGGINTGELFF.

Written as DNA, the CDR3 is TGTGCCAGCCAGCGGACAGTTTATAGCAATCAGCCCCAGCATTTT. Its translation is CASQRTVYSNQPQHF. The chain employs TRBV2 and TRBJ1-5; maybe TRBD1 (6 bases). The CDR3 contains 15 residues. Germline lookup yields CDR1 SNHLY and CDR2 FYNNEI. The ends were cut back, 8 bases at V and 0 bases at J, with 14 bases in the middle.

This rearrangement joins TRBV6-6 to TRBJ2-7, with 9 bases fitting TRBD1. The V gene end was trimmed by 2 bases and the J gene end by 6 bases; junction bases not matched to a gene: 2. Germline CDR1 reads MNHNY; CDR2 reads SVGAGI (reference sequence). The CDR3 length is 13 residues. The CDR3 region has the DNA TGTGCCAGCAGTTACCCACAGGGGGCCGAGCAGTACTTC. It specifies CASSYPQGAEQYF.

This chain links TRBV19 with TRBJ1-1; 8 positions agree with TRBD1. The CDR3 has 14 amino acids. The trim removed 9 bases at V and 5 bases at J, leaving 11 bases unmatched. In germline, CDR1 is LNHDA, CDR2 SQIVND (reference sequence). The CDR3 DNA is TGTGCCAGCCTTCGCCTGGACAGGGTGACTGAAGCTTTCTTT. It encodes CASLRLDRVTEAFF.

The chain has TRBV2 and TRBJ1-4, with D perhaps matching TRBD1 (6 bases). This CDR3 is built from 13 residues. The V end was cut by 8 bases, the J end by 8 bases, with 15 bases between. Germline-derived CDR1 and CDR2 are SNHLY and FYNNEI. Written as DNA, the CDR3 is TGTGCCAGCTTCCAGGGGTGGGACGAAAAACTGTTTTTT. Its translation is CASFQGWDEKLFF.

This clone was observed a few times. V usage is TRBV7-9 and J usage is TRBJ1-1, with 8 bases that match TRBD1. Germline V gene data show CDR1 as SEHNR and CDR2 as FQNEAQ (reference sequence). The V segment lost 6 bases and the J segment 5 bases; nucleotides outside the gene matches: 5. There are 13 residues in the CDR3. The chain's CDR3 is CASSYQGATEAFF. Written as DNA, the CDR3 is TGTGCCAGCAGTTATCAGGGGGCGACTGAAGCTTTCTTT.

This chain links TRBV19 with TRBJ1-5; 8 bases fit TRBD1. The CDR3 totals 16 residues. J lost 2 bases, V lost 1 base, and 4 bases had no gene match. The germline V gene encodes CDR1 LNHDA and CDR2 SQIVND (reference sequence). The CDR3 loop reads CASSIGLGQGNQPQHF. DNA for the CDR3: TGTGCCAGTAGTATAGGCCTGGGACAGGGCAATCAGCCCCAGCATTTT.

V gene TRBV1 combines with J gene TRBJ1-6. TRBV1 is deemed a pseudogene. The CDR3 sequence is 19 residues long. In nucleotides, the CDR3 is TGCACCAGCAGCCAAGAGCCAGGGAGGACCGCTATCCATAATTCACCCCTCCACTTT. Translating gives CTSSQEPGRTAIHNSPLHF.

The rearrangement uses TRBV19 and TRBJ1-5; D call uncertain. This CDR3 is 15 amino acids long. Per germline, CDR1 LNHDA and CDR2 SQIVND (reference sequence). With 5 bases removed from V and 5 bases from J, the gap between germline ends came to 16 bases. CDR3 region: CASSSRMGSHQPQHF. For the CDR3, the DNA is TGTGCCAGTAGTTCGCGTATGGGCAGCCATCAGCCCCAGCATTTT.

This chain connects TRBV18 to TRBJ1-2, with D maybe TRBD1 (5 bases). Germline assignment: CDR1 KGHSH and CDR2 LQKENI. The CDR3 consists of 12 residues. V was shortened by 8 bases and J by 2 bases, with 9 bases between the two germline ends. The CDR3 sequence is CASRDRNYGYTF. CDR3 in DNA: TGTGCCAGCAGAGACAGAAACTATGGCTACACCTTC.

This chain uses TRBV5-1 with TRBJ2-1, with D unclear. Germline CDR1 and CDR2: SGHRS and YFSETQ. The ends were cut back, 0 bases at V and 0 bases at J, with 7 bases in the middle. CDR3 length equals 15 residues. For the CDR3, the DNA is TGCGCCAGCAGCTTGGATGTCTTCTCCTACAATGAGCAGTTCTTC. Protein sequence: CASSLDVFSYNEQFF.

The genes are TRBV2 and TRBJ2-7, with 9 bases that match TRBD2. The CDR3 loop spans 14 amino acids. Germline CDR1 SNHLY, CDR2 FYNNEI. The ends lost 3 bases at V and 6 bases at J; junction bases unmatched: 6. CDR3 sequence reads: CASSELAGLGEQYF. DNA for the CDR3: TGTGCCAGCAGTGAGCTAGCGGGGTTGGGCGAGCAGTACTTC.

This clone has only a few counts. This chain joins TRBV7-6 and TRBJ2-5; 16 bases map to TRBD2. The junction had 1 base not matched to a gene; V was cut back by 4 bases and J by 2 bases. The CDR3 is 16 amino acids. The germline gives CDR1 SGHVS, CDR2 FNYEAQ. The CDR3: CASSSGLAGGQETQYF. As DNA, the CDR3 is TGTGCCAGCAGCTCGGGACTAGCGGGGGGGCAAGAGACCCAGTACTTC.

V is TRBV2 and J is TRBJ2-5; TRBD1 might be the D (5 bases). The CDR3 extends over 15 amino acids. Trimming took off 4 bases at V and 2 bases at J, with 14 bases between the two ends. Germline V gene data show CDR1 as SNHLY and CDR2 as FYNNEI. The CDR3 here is CASSGQWGRQETQYF. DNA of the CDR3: TGTGCCAGCAGTGGGCAGTGGGGCAGACAAGAGACCCAGTACTTC.

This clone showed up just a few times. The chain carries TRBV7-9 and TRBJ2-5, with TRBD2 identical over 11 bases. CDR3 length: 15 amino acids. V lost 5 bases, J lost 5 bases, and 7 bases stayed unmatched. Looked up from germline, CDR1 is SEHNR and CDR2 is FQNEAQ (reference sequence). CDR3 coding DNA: TGTGCCAGCAGCCTCGGGACTAGCGGCCGGGAGACCCAGTACTTC. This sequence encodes CASSLGTSGRETQYF.